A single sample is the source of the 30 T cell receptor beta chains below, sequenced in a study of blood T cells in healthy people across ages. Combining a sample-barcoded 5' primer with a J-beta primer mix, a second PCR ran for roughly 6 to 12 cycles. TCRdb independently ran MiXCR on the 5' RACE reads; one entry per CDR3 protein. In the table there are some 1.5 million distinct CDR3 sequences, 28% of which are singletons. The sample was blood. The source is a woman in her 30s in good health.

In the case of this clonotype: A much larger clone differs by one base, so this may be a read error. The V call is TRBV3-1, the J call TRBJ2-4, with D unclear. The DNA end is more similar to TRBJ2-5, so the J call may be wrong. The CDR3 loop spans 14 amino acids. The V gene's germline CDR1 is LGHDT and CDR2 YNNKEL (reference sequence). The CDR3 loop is CASSLQTPQETQYF. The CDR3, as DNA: TGTGCCAGCAGCCTTCAGACACCGCAAGAGACCCAGTACTTC.

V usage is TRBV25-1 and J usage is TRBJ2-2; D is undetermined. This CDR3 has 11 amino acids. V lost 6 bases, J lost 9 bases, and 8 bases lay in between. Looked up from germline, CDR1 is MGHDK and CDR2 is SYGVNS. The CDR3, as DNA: TGTGCCAGCAGAGGTGTTAGGGAGCTGTTTTTT. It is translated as CASRGVRELFF.

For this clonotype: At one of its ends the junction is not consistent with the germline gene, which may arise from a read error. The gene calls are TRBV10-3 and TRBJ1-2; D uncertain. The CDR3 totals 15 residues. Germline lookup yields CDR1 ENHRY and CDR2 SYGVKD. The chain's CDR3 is CAIGDGEESNYGYTF. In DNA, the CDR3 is TGTGCCATCGGTGACGGGGAAGAATCTAACTATGGCTACACCTTC.

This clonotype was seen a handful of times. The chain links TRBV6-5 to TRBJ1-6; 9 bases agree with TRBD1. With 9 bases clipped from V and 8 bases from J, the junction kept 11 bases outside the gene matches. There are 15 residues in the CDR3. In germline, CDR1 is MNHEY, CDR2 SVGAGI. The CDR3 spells CASRPTGGIDSPLHF. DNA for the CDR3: TGTGCCAGTAGACCGACAGGGGGGATTGATTCACCCCTCCACTTT.

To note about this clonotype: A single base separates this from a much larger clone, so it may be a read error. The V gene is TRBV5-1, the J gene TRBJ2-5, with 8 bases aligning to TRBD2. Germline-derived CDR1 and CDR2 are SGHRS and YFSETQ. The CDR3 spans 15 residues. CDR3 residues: CASSFGGTGGETKYF. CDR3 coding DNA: TGCGCCAGCAGTTTCGGGGGAACCGGGGGGGAGACCAAGTACTTC.

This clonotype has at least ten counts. The CDR3 region has the DNA TGTGCCAGCAGCCAAGGACCAGGGCGCTCCTACGAGCAGTACTTC. The encoded protein is CASSQGPGRSYEQYF. The chain combines TRBV4-2 with TRBJ2-7, with D possibly TRBD1 on 5 matching bases. CDR3 length equals 15 residues. Germline V gene sequence: CDR1 LGHNA, CDR2 YNFKEQ. V shed 1 base and J shed 0 bases, with 10 bases lying between them.

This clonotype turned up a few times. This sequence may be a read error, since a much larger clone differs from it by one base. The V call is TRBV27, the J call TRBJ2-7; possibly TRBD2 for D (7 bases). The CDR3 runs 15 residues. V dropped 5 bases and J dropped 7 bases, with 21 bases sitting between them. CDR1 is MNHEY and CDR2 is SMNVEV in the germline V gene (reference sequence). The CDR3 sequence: CASSPIEGGYNEQYF. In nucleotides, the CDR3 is TGTGCCAGCAGTCCCATCGAGGGGGGGTACAATGAGCAGTACTTC.

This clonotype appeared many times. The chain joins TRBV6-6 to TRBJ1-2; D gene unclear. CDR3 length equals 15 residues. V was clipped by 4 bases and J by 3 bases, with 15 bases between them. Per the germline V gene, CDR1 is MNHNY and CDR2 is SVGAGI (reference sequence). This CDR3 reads CASSSPGVDDYGYTF. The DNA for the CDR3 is TGTGCCAGCAGTTCCCCCGGGGTCGACGACTATGGCTACACCTTC.

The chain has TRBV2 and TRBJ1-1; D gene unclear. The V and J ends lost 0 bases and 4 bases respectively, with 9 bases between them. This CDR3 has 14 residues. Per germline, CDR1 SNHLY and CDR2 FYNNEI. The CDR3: CASSEAARTTEAFF. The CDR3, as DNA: TGTGCCAGCAGTGAAGCGGCCAGGACCACTGAAGCTTTCTTT.

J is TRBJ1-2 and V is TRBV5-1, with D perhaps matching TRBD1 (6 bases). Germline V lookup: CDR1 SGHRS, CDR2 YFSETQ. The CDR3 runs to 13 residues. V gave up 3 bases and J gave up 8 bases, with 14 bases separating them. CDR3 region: CASSWREGEGYTF. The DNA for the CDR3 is TGCGCCAGCAGCTGGAGGGAGGGGGAAGGCTACACCTTC. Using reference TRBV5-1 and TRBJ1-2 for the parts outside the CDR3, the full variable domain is KAGVTQTPRYLIKTRGQQVTLSCSPISGHRSVSWYQQTPGQGLQFLFEYFSETQRNKGNFPGRFSGRQFSNSRSEMNVSTLELGDSALYLCASSWREGEGYTFGSGTRLTVV.

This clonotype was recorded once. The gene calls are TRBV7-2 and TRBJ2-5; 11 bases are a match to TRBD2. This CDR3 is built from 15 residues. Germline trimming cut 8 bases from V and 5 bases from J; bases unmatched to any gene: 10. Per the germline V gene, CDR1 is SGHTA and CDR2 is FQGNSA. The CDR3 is CASASLAGGLETQYF. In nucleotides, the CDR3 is TGTGCCAGCGCCTCTCTAGCGGGGGGTCTTGAGACCCAGTACTTC.

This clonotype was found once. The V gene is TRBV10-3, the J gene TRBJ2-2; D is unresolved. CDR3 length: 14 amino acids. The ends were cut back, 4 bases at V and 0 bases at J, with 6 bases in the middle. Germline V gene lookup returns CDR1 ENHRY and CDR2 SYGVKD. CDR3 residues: CAISGHPNTGELFF. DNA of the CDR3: TGTGCCATCAGTGGTCACCCGAACACCGGGGAGCTGTTTTTT.

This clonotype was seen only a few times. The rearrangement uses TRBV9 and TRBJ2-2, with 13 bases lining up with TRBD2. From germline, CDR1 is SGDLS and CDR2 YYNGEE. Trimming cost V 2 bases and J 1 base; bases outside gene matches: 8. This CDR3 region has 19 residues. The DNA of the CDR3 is TGTGCCAGCAGCGTGGACGGGACTAGCGGGGCCGAGAACACCGGGGAGCTGTTTTTT. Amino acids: CASSVDGTSGAENTGELFF.

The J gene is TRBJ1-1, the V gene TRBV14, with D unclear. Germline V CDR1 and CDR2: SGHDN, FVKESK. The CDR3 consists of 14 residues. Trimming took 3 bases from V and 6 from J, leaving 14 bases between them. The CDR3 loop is CASSQVRGLSEAFF. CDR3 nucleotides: TGTGCCAGCAGCCAGGTGCGCGGTCTCTCTGAAGCTTTCTTT.

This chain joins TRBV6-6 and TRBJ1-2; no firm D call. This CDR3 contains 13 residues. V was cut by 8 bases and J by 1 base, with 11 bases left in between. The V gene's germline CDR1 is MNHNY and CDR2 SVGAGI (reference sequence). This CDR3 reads CASQVLINYGYTF. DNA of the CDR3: TGTGCCAGCCAGGTCCTAATTAACTATGGCTACACCTTC.

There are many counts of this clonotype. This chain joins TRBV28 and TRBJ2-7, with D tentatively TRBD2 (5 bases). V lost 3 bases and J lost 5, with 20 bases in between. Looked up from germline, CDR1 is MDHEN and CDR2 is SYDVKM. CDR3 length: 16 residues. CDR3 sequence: CASSFSGERPTDEQYF. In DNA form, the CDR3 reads TGTGCCAGCAGTTTTTCTGGGGAGAGGCCCACGGACGAGCAGTACTTC. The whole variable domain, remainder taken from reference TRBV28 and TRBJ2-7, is DVKVTQSSRYLVKRTGEKVFLECVQDMDHENMFWYRQDPGLGLRLIYFSYDVKMKEKGDIPEGYSVSREKKERFSLILESASTNQTSMYLCASSFSGERPTDEQYFGPGTRLTVT.

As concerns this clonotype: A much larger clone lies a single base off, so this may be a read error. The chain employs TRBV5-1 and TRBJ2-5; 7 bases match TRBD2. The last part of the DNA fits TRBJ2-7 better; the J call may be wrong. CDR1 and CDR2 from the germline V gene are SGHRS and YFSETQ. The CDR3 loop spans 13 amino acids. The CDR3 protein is CASIKGLPYEQYF. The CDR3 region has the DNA TGCGCCAGCATCAAGGGACTACCCTACGAGCAGTACTTC.

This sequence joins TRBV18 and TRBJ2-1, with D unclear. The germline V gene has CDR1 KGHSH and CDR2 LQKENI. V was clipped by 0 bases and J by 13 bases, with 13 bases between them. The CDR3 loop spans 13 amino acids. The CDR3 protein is CASSPPSTMRQFF. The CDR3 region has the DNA TGTGCCAGCTCACCACCCTCAACAATGAGACAGTTCTTC.

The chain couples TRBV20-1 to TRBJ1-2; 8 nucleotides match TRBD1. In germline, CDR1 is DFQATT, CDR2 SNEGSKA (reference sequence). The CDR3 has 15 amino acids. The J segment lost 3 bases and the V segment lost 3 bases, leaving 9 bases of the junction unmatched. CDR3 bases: TGCAGTGCTAGTTGGGACAGGTCGTTTGACTATGGCTACACCTTC. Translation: CSASWDRSFDYGYTF.

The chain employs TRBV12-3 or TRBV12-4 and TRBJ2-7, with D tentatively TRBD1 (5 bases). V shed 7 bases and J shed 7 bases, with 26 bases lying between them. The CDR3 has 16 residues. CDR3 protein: CASNYGNRLPYNEQYF. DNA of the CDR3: TGTGCCAGCAACTACGGTAACAGGCTCCCCTACAATGAGCAGTACTTC.

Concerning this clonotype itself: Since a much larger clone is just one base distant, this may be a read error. The CDR3 DNA reads TGTGCCGTCGGAGGTAGCGGCAGCACGGAGCAGTTCTTC. It codes for CAVGGSGSTEQFF. This chain joins TRBV24-1 and TRBJ2-1; D possibly corresponds to TRBD2 (6 bases). Trimming shortened V by 12 bases and J by 10 bases, and 21 bases separated the two germline ends. The CDR3 contains 13 residues. CDR1 and CDR2 from the germline V gene are KGHDR and SFDVKD.

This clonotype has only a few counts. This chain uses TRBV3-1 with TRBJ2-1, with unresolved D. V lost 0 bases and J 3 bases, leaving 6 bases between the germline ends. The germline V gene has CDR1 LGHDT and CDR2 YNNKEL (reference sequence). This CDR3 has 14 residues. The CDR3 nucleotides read TGTGCCAGCAGCCAAGAAGGCTACTACAATGAGCAGTTCTTC. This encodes CASSQEGYYNEQFF.

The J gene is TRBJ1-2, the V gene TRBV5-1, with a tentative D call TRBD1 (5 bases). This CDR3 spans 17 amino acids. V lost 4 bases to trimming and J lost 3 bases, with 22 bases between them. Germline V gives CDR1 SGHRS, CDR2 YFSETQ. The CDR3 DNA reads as TGCGCCAGCAGCCGTTCGTCGGGGTCTCGGGGGGACTATGGCTACACCTTC. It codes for CASSRSSGSRGDYGYTF.

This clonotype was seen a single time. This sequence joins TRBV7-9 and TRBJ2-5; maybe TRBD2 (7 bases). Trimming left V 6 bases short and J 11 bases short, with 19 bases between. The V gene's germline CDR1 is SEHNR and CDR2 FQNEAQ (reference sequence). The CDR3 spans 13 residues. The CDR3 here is CASREGGVDEQYF. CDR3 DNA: TGTGCCAGCAGGGAGGGGGGGGTCGATGAGCAGTACTTC.

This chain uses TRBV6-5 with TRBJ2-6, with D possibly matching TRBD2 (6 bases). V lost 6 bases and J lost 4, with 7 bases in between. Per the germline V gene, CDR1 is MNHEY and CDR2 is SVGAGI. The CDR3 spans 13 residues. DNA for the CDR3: TGTGCCAGCAGGCTAGCGGGGGCCAACGTCCTGACTTTC. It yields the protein CASRLAGANVLTF.

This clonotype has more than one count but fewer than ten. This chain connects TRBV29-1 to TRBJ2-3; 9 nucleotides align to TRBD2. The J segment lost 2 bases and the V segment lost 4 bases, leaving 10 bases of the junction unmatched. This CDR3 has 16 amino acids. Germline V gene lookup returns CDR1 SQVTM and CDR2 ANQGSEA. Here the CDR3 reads CSVVYLAGLLTDTQYF. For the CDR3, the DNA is TGCAGCGTTGTTTATCTAGCGGGGCTCCTCACAGATACGCAGTATTTT.

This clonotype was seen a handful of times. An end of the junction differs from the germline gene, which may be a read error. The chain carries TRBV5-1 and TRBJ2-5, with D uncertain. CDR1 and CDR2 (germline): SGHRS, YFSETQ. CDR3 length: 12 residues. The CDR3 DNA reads TGCACCAGCAGTCTCTTCCAAGAGACCCAGTACTTC. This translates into CTSSLFQETQYF.

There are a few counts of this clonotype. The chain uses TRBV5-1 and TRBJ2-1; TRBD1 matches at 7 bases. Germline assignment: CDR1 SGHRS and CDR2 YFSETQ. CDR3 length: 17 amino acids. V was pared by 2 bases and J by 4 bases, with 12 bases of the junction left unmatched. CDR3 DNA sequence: TGCGCCAGCAGCTTACTCCCGTTCGGGACAGAGTACAATGAGCAGTTCTTC. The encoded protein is CASSLLPFGTEYNEQFF.

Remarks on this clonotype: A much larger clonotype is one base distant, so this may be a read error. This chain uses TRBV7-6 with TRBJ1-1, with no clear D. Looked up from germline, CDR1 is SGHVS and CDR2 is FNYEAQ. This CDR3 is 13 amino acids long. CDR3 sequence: CANSLAENTEAFF. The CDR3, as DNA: TGTGCCAACAGCTTAGCGGAGAACACTGAAGCTTTCTTT.

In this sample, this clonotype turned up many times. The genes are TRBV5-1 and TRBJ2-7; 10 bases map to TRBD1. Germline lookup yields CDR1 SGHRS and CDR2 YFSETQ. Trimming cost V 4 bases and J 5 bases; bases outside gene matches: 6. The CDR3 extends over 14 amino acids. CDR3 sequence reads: CASSLGTGDHEQYF. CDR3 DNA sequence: TGCGCCAGCAGCCTCGGGACAGGGGACCACGAGCAGTACTTC. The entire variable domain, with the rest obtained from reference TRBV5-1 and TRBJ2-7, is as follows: KAGVTQTPRYLIKTRGQQVTLSCSPISGHRSVSWYQQTPGQGLQFLFEYFSETQRNKGNFPGRFSGRQFSNSRSEMNVSTLELGDSALYLCASSLGTGDHEQYFGPGTRLTVT.